Following are 15 T cell receptor beta chains from one sample sequenced in a study of OX40 agonist ivuxolimab in advanced cancers. Libraries were constructed by the immunoSEQ multiplex PCR assay. Sourced from immuneACCESS, this table was stored by TCRdb with only in-frame sequences that have V and J called. A share of the clones is absent; for the studies checked, an unresolved V gene accounts for under half, and the remainder has no known explanation. The sample has 25,000 to 35,000 clones on record, around 84% of them singletons. The top ten hold around a fifth of the sample. Sample: CD4+ or CD8+ T cells sorted from blood, taken in a trial of the OX40 agonist ivuxolimab. The source is an adult with an advanced solid tumor such as melanoma, head and neck, liver or kidney cancer.

This clone was counted once. J is TRBJ1-2 and V is TRBV7-9, with D perhaps matching TRBD1 (5 bases). The CDR3 runs to 13 residues. The V gene lost 5 bases and the J gene lost 3 bases, with 10 bases spanning the gap. CDR1 and CDR2 from the germline V gene are SEHNR and FQNEAQ (reference sequence). Written as DNA, the CDR3 is TGTGCCAGCAGCCTGGGGACGGACTATGGCTACACCTTC. It is translated as CASSLGTDYGYTF.

This chain uses TRBV7-6 with TRBJ1-3, with D perhaps TRBD1 (6 bases). Germline-derived CDR1 and CDR2 are SGHVS and FNYEAQ. Between the trimmed V and J ends, which lost 5 bases and 0 bases, there was a span of 11 bases. The CDR3 covers 15 residues. CDR3 nucleotides: TGTGCCAGCAGCGCTGGACAGAGCTCTGGAAACACCATATATTTT. As protein: CASSAGQSSGNTIYF.

V and J are TRBV7-9 and TRBJ1-1, with 8 bases fitting TRBD1. Germline V lookup: CDR1 SEHNR, CDR2 FQNEAQ (reference sequence). V lost 2 bases and J lost 1; bases outside the gene matches: 6. The CDR3 is 16 residues long. This CDR3 is CASSLQGALGNTEAFF. The CDR3 DNA reads TGTGCCAGCAGCTTACAGGGGGCCCTAGGGAACACTGAAGCTTTCTTT.

The genes are TRBV9 and TRBJ2-1, with a tentative D call TRBD1 (7 bases). The germline V gene has CDR1 SGDLS and CDR2 YYNGEE. Between the trimmed V and J ends, which lost 4 bases and 6 bases, there was a span of 17 bases. This CDR3 comprises 15 residues. The CDR3 DNA follows: TGTGCCAGCAGCCCCGAAGGCGGGACAGCCAATGAGCAGTTCTTC. Its protein is CASSPEGGTANEQFF.

This sequence joins TRBV5-1 and TRBJ2-5; TRBD1 aligns across 9 bases. CDR1 is SGHRS, CDR2 YFSETQ, per germline. This CDR3 contains 16 residues. Unmatched junction bases numbered 12, after V lost 4 bases and J lost 5 bases. The CDR3, as DNA: TGCGCCAGCAGCACGACCGGGACAGGGTCCCATGAGACCCAGTACTTC. It translates to CASSTTGTGSHETQYF.

This rearrangement joins TRBV5-6 to TRBJ2-7, with 9 nucleotides matching TRBD1. The CDR3 extends over 17 amino acids. The germline V gene has CDR1 SGHDT and CDR2 YYEEEE. After removal of 0 bases from V and 6 bases from J, the junction contained 13 bases not matched to a gene. CDR3 nucleotides: TGTGCCAGCAGCTTGGAGAGGACCGGGACAGGGAGGGTCGAGCAGTACTTC. Translating it yields CASSLERTGTGRVEQYF.

The rearrangement uses TRBV7-9 and TRBJ2-1; D may correspond to TRBD1 or TRBD2 (5 bases each). This CDR3 comprises 13 residues. With 4 bases removed from V and 10 bases from J, the gap between germline ends came to 14 bases. CDR1 is SEHNR, CDR2 FQNEAQ, per germline (reference sequence). CDR3 nucleotides: TGTGCCAGCAGCTCTCTAAGATGGGGGGAGCAGTTCTTC. It codes for CASSSLRWGEQFF.

J is TRBJ2-7 and V is TRBV7-9, with TRBD1 matching 7 bases. Per germline, CDR1 SEHNR and CDR2 FQNEAQ (reference sequence). The CDR3 has 16 amino acids. J gave up 5 bases and V 2 bases, and 12 bases lay outside the gene matches. The DNA for the CDR3 is TGTGCCAGCAGCTTATGGCCAGTAGGGGGCCAGAACGAGCAGTACTTC. This translates into CASSLWPVGGQNEQYF.

This chain connects TRBV11-2 to TRBJ1-2, with a weak D call TRBD1 (6 bases). V was clipped by 4 bases and J by 0 bases, with 15 bases between them. The CDR3 extends over 16 amino acids. Germline CDR1 reads SGHAT; CDR2 reads FQNNGV. The CDR3 loop is CASSSPGEGANYGYTF. In DNA, the CDR3 is TGTGCCAGCAGCTCCCCCGGGGAGGGGGCTAACTATGGCTACACCTTC. Full variable domain (remainder filled in from reference TRBV11-2 and TRBJ1-2): EAGVAQSPRYKIIEKRQSVAFWCNPISGHATLYWYQQILGQGPKLLIQFQNNGVVDDSQLPKDRFSAERLKGVDSTLKIQPAKLEDSAVYLCASSSPGEGANYGYTFGSGTRLTVV.

The V call is TRBV13, the J call TRBJ2-3; possible D gene TRBD2, 5 bases. This CDR3 contains 12 residues. Per the germline V gene, CDR1 is PRHDT and CDR2 is FYEKMQ (reference sequence). Trimming removed 6 bases from V and 3 bases from J, with 7 bases in between. The CDR3 DNA follows: TGTGCCAGCAGTCCGGGGACAGATACGCAGTATTTT. The encoded protein is CASSPGTDTQYF.

This clone was detected a few times. This rearrangement joins TRBV6-1 to TRBJ1-2, with D unresolved. This CDR3 is built from 13 residues. The V end was cut by 6 bases, the J end by 4 bases, with 12 bases between. CDR1 and CDR2 from the germline V gene are MNHNS and SASEGT. The CDR3 reads CASSEGEIYGYTF. DNA of the CDR3: TGTGCCAGCAGCGAGGGAGAGATCTATGGCTACACCTTC.

V and J are TRBV6-4 and TRBJ2-1, with 8 bases identical to TRBD2. CDR3 length: 15 amino acids. Germline CDR1 MRHNA, CDR2 SNTAGT. With V trimmed by 5 bases and J by 3 bases, 6 bases remained unmatched. Here the CDR3 reads CASSTSGSVYNEQFF. In DNA form, the CDR3 reads TGTGCCAGCAGTACCAGCGGGAGTGTCTACAATGAGCAGTTCTTC.

This chain connects TRBV4-1 to TRBJ2-2; D ambiguous. The CDR3 spans 14 residues. V lost 3 bases and J 4 bases, leaving 9 bases between the germline ends. Germline CDR1 MGHRA, CDR2 YSYEKL. CDR3 region: CASSQGRITGELFF. CDR3 nucleotides: TGCGCCAGCAGCCAGGGCAGGATCACCGGGGAGCTGTTTTTT.

The chain links TRBV29-1 to TRBJ1-1; tentatively, D is TRBD1 (5 bases). This CDR3 has 13 amino acids. Per the germline V gene, CDR1 is SQVTM and CDR2 is ANQGSEA. With 0 bases removed from V and 6 bases from J, the gap between germline ends came to 11 bases. CDR3: CSVEDGGFPEAFF. Here the CDR3 DNA reads TGCAGCGTTGAAGATGGGGGTTTCCCTGAAGCTTTCTTT. The full variable domain, its missing parts supplied by reference TRBV29-1 and TRBJ1-1, is SAVISQKPSRDICQRGTSLTIQCQVDSQVTMMFWYRQQPGQSLTLIATANQGSEATYESGFVIDKFPISRPNLTFSTLTVSNMSPEDSSIYLCSVEDGGFPEAFFGQGTRLTVV.

This rearrangement joins TRBV9 to TRBJ2-7, with 8 bases that match TRBD1. Trimming cost V 4 bases and J 1 base; bases outside gene matches: 4. This CDR3 is 14 amino acids long. CDR1 is SGDLS and CDR2 is YYNGEE in the germline V gene. CDR3 nucleotide sequence: TGTGCCAGCAGCCAAGGGACAGGATCCTACGAGCAGTACTTC. Encoded protein: CASSQGTGSYEQYF. The full variable domain, in which reference TRBV9 and TRBJ2-7 provide the parts outside the CDR3, is DSGVTQTPKHLITATGQRVTLRCSPRSGDLSVYWYQQSLDQGLQFLIQYYNGEERAKGNILERFSAQQFPDLHSELNLSSLELGDSALYFCASSQGTGSYEQYFGPGTRLTVT.